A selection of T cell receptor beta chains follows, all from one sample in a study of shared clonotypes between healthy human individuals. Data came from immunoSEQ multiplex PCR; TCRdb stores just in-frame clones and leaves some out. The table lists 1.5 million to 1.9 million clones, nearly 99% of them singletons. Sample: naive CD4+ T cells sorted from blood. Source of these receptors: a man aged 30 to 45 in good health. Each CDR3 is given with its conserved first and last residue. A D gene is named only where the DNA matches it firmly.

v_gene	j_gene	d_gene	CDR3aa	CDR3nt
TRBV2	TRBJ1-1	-	CASSEALRSTEAFF	TGTGCCAGCAGTGAAGCGCTTCGGAGCACTGAAGCTTTCTTT
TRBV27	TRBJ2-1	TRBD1	CASRDRGEGGEQFF	TGTGCCAGCCGGGACAGAGGTGAAGGAGGTGAGCAGTTCTTC
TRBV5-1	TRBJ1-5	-	CASSLSSNQPQHF	TGCGCCAGCAGCTTGAGTTCCAATCAGCCCCAGCATTTT
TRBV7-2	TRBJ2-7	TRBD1	CASSRWTGGYEQYF	TGTGCCAGCAGCCGCTGGACAGGGGGCTACGAGCAGTACTTC
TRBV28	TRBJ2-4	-	CASRRGMDIQYF	TGTGCCAGCAGGAGGGGAATGGACATTCAGTACTTC
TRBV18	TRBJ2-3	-	CASSPYGQSDTQYF	TGTGCCAGCTCACCTTACGGACAGTCAGATACGCAGTATTTT
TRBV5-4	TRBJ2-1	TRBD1	CASSQRDRLMQFF	TGTGCCAGCAGCCAAAGGGACAGACTAATGCAGTTCTTC
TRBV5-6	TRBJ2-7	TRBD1	CASSLDRTGPNEQYF	TGTGCCAGCAGCTTGGACAGGACAGGCCCTAACGAGCAGTACTTC
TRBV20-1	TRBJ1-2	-	CSARRGDGYTF	TGCAGTGCTAGACGGGGGGACGGCTACACCTTC
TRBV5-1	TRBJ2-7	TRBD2	CASKILAGGHEQYF	TGCGCCAGCAAAATCCTAGCGGGAGGCCACGAGCAGTACTTC
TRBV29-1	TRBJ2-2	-	CSAARANGELFF	TGCAGCGCAGCAAGGGCGAACGGGGAGCTGTTTTTT
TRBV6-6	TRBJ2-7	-	CASSLTQGGAYEQYF	TGTGCCAGCAGTCTTACACAGGGGGGGGCTTACGAGCAGTACTTC
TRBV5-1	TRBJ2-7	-	CASSLGGSHTYYEQYF	TGCGCCAGCAGCTTGGGGGGATCCCACACCTACTACGAGCAGTACTTC
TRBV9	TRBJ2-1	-	CASSKTPSSDEQFF	TGTGCCAGCAGCAAGACACCTTCTAGCGATGAGCAGTTCTTC
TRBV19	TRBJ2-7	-	CASSSPGGNPYEQYF	TGTGCCAGTAGTTCCCCTGGGGGGAACCCCTACGAGCAGTACTTC
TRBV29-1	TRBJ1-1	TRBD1	CSTDRGLDTEAFF	TGCAGCACCGACAGGGGGCTGGACACTGAAGCTTTCTTT
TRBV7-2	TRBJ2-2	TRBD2	CASSARSGLAETGELFF	TGTGCCAGCAGCGCCCGATCGGGACTAGCGGAGACCGGGGAGCTGTTTTTT
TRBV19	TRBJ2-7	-	CASSPMFLGRSPPYEQYF	TGTGCCAGTAGTCCTATGTTCTTGGGCCGCTCCCCGCCCTACGAGCAGTACTTC
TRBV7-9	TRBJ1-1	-	CASSLAEAFF	TGTGCCAGCAGCTTAGCCGAAGCTTTCTTT
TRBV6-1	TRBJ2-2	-	CASSPKTNTGELFF	TGTGCCAGCAGTCCTAAAACGAACACCGGGGAGCTGTTTTTT
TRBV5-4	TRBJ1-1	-	CASHLQDWGELQNTEAFF	TGTGCCAGCCACCTTCAGGACTGGGGCGAATTACAGAACACTGAAGCTTTCTTT
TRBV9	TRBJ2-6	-	CASSVQGRLSGANVLTF	TGTGCCAGCAGCGTACAGGGTCGGTTATCTGGGGCCAACGTCCTGACTTTC